This T cell receptor (beta chain) originates from a study of T cell changes during pregnancy in multiple sclerosis. Sequencing was performed with immunoSEQ multiplex PCR; in TCRdb, only in-frame clones are kept and a portion is missing. The repertoire includes some 60,000 clones, about nine tenths of them detected once, and 0.6% to 0.9% sits in the top ten. This CDR3 spans 14 amino acids. J lost 4 bases, V lost 4 bases, and 6 bases had no gene match. Germline-derived CDR1 and CDR2 are SGHRS and YFSETQ. This clonotype was sampled from a female donor with multiple sclerosis, enrolled in a pregnancy study. J is TRBJ2-5 and V is TRBV5-1, with 8 bases matching TRBD1. This specimen consisted of CD4+ T cells from peripheral blood mononuclear cells, obtained in the first trimester of pregnancy. CDR3 nucleotide sequence: TGCGCCAGCAGCGATCCGACAGGGGCAGAGACCCAGTACTTC. Protein sequence: CASSDPTGAETQYF.